The sample holds a few counts of the clone carrying this T cell receptor beta chain. The data were taken from a study of blood T cell repertoires in COVID-19. Sequenced by immunoSEQ multiplex PCR; TCRdb stores in-frame clones only, minus some. There are 130,000 to 150,000 clones in the sample; approximately 82% occur only once, and about 9.4% lies in the top ten. The sequenced sample consisted of peripheral blood. The clonotype originates from a man in his fifties or sixties with active or convalescent COVID-19.

The CDR3 coding sequence is TGTGCCAGCAGCTTAGGATTCGTCAGGGCCGGAAACACCATATATTTT. It codes for CASSLGFVRAGNTIYF. The chain joins TRBV7-2 to TRBJ1-3, with D possibly matching TRBD1 (5 bases). Germline CDR1 and CDR2: SGHTA and FQGNSA. Trimming removed 1 base at V and 4 bases at J, with 14 bases between. The CDR3 contains 16 residues.